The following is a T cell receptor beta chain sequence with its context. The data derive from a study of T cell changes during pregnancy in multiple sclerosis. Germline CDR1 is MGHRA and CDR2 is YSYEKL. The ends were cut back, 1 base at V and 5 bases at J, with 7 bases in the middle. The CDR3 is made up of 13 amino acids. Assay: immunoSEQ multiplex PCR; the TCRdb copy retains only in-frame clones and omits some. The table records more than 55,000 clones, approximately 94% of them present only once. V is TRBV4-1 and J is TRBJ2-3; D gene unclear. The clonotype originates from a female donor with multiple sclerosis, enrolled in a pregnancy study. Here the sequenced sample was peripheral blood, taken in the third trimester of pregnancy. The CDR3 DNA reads TGCGCCAGCAGCCAAGCTCGTATAGATACGCAGTATTTT. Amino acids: CASSQARIDTQYF.